This T cell receptor beta chain was obtained from a study of T cell responses to AZD1222 COVID-19 vaccine. The assay was immunoSEQ multiplex PCR, and TCRdb's table has in-frame clones only and misses some. The sample yields 150,000 or so clones, around 92% seen once. The CDR3 runs to 14 residues. Germline lookup yields CDR1 SGHDT and CDR2 YYEEEE. Trimming took off 4 bases at V and 2 bases at J, with 13 bases between the two ends. Sequenced material: peripheral blood, taken on day 0 of AZD1222 vaccination. The TCR was taken from an adult in good health. The chain employs TRBV5-6 and TRBJ2-7; possible D gene TRBD1, 5 bases. CDR3 residues: CASSQTTRAYEQYF. CDR3 in DNA: TGTGCCAGCAGCCAAACGACCAGGGCCTACGAGCAGTACTTC.